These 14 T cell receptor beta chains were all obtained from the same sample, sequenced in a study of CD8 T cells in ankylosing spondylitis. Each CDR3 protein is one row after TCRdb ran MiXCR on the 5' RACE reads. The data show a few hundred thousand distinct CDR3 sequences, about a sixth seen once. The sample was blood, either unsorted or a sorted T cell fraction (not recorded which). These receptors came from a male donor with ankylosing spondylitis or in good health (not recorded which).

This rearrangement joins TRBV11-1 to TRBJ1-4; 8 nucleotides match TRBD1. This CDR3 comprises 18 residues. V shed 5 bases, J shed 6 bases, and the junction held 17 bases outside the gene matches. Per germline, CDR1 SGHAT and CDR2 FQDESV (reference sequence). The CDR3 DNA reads TGTGCCAGCAGCCTCTACCCGGGACAGGCGTTAAAGGATGAAAAACTGTTTTTT. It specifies CASSLYPGQALKDEKLFF.

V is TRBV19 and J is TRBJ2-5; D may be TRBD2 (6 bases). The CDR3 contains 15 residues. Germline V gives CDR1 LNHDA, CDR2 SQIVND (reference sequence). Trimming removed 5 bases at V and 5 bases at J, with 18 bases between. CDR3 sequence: CASSPRSGVWETQYF. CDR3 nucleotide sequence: TGTGCCAGTAGTCCACGATCGGGAGTATGGGAGACCCAGTACTTC.

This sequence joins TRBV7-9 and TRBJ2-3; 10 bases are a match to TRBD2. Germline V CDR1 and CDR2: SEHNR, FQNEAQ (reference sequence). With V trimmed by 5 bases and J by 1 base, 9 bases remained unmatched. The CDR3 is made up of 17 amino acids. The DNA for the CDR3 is TGTGCCAGCAGCAATACACGACTAGCGGGCGGCACAGATACGCAGTATTTT. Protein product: CASSNTRLAGGTDTQYF.

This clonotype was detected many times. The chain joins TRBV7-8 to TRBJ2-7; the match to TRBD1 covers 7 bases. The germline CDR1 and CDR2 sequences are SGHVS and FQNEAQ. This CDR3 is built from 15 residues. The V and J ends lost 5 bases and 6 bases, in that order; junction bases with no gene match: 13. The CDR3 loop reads CASSHRATGLVEQYF. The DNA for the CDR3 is TGTGCCAGCAGCCACCGGGCGACAGGGCTCGTCGAGCAGTACTTC.

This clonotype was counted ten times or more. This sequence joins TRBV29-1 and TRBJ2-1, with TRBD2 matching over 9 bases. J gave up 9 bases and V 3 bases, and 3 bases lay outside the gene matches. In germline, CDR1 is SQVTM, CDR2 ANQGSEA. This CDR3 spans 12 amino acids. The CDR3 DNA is TGCAGCGTTGAGGCGGGAGGGCTTGAGCAGTTCTTC. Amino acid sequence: CSVEAGGLEQFF.

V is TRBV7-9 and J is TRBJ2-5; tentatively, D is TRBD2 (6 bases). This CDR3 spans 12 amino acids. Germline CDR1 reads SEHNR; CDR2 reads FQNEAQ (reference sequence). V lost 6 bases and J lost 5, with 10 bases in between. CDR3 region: CASRPAGETQYF. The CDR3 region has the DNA TGTGCCAGCAGACCAGCGGGCGAGACCCAGTACTTC. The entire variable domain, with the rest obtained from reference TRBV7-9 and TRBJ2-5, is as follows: DTGVSQNPRHKITKRGQNVTFRCDPISEHNRLYWYRQTLGQGPEFLTYFQNEAQLEKSRLLSDRFSAERPKGSFSTLEIQRTEQGDSAMYLCASRPAGETQYFGPGTRLLVL.

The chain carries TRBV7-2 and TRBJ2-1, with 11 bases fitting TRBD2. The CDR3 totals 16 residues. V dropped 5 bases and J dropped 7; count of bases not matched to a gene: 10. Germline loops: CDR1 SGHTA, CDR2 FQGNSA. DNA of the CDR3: TGTGCCAGCAGCCTACTAGCGGGAGAGCCCCAAAATGAGCAGTTCTTC. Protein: CASSLLAGEPQNEQFF.

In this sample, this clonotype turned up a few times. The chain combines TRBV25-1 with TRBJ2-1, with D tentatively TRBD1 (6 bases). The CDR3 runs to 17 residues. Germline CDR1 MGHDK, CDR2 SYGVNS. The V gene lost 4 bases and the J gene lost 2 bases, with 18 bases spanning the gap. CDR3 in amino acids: CASSALPDSEPYNEQFF. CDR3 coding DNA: TGTGCCAGCAGTGCCCTCCCGGACAGCGAACCCTACAATGAGCAGTTCTTC.

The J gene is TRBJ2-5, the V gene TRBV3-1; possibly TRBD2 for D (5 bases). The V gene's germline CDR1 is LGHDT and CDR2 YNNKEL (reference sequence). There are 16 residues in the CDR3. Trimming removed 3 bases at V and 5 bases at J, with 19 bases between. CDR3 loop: CASSHEDLGNWETQYF. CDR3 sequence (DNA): TGTGCCAGCAGCCACGAGGACTTGGGGAATTGGGAGACCCAGTACTTC.

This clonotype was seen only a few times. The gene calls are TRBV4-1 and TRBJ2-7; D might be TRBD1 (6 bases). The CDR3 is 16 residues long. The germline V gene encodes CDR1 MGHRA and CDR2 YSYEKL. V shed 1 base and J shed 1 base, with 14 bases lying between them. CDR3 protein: CASSQGPTGLSYEQYF. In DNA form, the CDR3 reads TGCGCCAGCAGCCAAGGCCCTACAGGGTTGTCCTACGAGCAGTACTTC.

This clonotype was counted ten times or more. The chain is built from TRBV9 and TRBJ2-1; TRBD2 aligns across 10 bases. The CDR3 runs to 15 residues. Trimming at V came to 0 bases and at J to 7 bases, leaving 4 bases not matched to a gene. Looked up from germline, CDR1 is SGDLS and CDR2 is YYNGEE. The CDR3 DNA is TGTGCCAGCAGCGTAGGTTCTAGCGGGAGAAATGAGCAGTTCTTC. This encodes CASSVGSSGRNEQFF.

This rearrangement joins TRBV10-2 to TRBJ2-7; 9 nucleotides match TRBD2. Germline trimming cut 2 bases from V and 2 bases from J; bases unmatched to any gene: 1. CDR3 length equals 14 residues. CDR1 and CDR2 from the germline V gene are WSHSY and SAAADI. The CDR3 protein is CASSEQREAYEQYF. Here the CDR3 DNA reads TGCGCCAGCAGTGAGCAGCGGGAGGCCTACGAGCAGTACTTC.

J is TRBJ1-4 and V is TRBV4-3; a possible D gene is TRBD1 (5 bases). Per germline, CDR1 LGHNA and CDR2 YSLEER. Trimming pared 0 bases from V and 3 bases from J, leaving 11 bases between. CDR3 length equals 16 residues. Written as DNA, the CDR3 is TGCGCCAGCAGCCAAGATCCCCAGGGCCCTAATGAAAAACTGTTTTTT. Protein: CASSQDPQGPNEKLFF.

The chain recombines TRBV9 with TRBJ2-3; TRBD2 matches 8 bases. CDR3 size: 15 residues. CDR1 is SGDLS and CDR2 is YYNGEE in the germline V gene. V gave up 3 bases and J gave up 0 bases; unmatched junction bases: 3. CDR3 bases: TGTGCCAGCAGCGCTAGCGGGTATAGCACAGATACGCAGTATTTT. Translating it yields CASSASGYSTDTQYF.